The next 8 T cell receptor beta chains were all read from a single sample in a study of spatial heterogeneity in lung cancer. The time point was: sample taken at primary tumor resection. MiXCR, run by TCRdb on the 5' RACE reads, gives a single entry per CDR3 protein. Seen here are 9,700 or so distinct CDR3 sequences, under 6.5% observed once, and the top ten hold roughly a tenth. The antigens for these receptors are not known. Study-level points and caveats: Tumors with more nonsynonymous mutations had more expanded intratumoral alpha and beta TCRs.

Sequencing was performed on lung tumor tissue, taken at surgery. The receptors stem from a male donor with early-stage non-small cell lung cancer.

This clonotype is categorized as large (0.1 to 1%). Since the library was made to target alpha chains, this beta chain is a stray read and its abundance is not meaningful. V gene TRBV20-1 combines with J gene TRBJ1-2; 10 bases map to TRBD1. Trimming removed 1 base from V and 5 bases from J; junction bases left unmatched: 13. The CDR3 has 17 amino acids. Germline-derived CDR1 and CDR2 are DFQATT and SNEGSKA (reference sequence). This CDR3 is CSARGNIPGQGFYGYTF. The CDR3 DNA sequence: TGCAGTGCTAGAGGCAACATCCCGGGACAGGGGTTTTATGGCTACACCTTC.

At least ten counts were recorded for this clonotype. This beta chain was picked up by a library intended for alpha chains and is off target, so its count carries little meaning. J is TRBJ1-1 and V is TRBV12-5; D is uncertain. The ends were cut back, 6 bases at V and 0 bases at J, with 14 bases in the middle. The CDR3 length is 15 residues. Germline V gene data show CDR1 as LGHNT and CDR2 as FRNRAP. CDR3 bases: TGTGCTAGTGGACTAGGGAATTTAATGAACACTGAAGCTTTCTTT. Translated, it gives CASGLGNLMNTEAFF.

This clonotype is medium-sized (0.01 to 0.1%) within its sample. This beta chain turned up in a library designed for alpha chains; as an off-target read, its abundance says little. This rearrangement joins TRBV20-1 to TRBJ2-1; D is possibly TRBD2 (6 bases). Trimming took off 6 bases at V and 0 bases at J, with 18 bases between the two ends. This CDR3 region has 16 residues. Germline V gene lookup returns CDR1 DFQATT and CDR2 SNEGSKA (reference sequence). Here the CDR3 reads CSAFPPDGSSYNEQFF. The CDR3 DNA reads TGCAGTGCCTTTCCCCCGGACGGGAGCTCCTACAATGAGCAGTTCTTC.

This clonotype was recorded at least ten times. A library prepared for alpha chains yielded this beta chain as an off-target read; its size is of little meaning. V and J are TRBV11-2 and TRBJ2-7, with 7 nucleotides matching TRBD1. Germline V lookup: CDR1 SGHAT, CDR2 FQNNGV. Trimming removed 5 bases from V and 1 base from J; junction bases left unmatched: 5. The CDR3 is 14 amino acids. CDR3 loop: CASSVRDSSYEQYF. CDR3 DNA: TGTGCCAGCAGCGTCCGGGACAGTTCCTACGAGCAGTACTTC.

This clonotype was observed at least ten times. This beta chain came through as a stray read in a library set up for alpha chains, and its size says little. The chain has TRBV7-2 and TRBJ1-2; 8 bases align to TRBD1. The CDR3 is 17 amino acids. V lost 1 base to trimming and J lost 1 base; unmatched junction nucleotides: 8. Germline CDR1 reads SGHTA; CDR2 reads FQGNSA. The CDR3 spells CASSLVTGGRNNYGYTF. Here the CDR3 DNA reads TGTGCCAGCAGCTTAGTTACAGGGGGGCGAAATAACTATGGCTACACCTTC.

This clonotype occurred many times. This beta chain is an unintended read in a library built for alpha chains; its size means little. The genes are TRBV3-1 and TRBJ2-7; D is possibly TRBD2 (5 bases). This CDR3 has 15 amino acids. In germline, CDR1 is LGHDT, CDR2 YNNKEL (reference sequence). V was shortened by 1 base and J by 2 bases, with 12 bases between the two germline ends. The CDR3 here is CASSQAGFGAYEQYV. The CDR3 bases are TGTGCCAGCAGCCAAGCGGGGTTCGGGGCCTACGAGCAGTACGTC.

This clonotype was counted ten times or more. In a library made to pick up alpha chains, this beta chain is a stray read with a size that means little. The gene calls are TRBV5-4 and TRBJ1-1; TRBD1 aligns across 8 bases. Losses at the gene ends were 3 bases for V and 11 bases for J; bases not matched to a gene: 9. Germline CDR1 SGHNT, CDR2 YYREEE (reference sequence). This CDR3 is 13 amino acids long. The CDR3 DNA reads TGTGCCAGCAGCTCCCAGGGGGCCGCCTCGGCTTTCTTT. Its protein product is CASSSQGAASAFF.

This clonotype is deemed medium-sized. The library was prepared for alpha chains; this beta chain is a stray read, so its frequency means little. The genes are TRBV28 and TRBJ2-2; D ambiguous. Trimming stripped 6 bases from V and 6 bases from J, with 17 bases between. This CDR3 has 15 residues. Germline CDR1 and CDR2: MDHEN and SYDVKM. This CDR3 is CASRLPSAGAGELFF. The CDR3 DNA is TGTGCCAGCAGACTACCCTCCGCCGGCGCCGGGGAGCTGTTTTTT.